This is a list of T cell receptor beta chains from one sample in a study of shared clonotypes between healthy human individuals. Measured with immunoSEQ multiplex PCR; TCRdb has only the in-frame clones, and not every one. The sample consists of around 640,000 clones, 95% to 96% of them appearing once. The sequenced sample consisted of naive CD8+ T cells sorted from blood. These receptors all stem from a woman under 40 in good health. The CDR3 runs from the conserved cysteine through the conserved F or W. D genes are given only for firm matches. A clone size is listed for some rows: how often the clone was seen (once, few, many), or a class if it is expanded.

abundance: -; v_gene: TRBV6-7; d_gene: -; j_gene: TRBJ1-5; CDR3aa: CASSYVSQEGSNQPQHF; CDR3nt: TGTGCCAGCAGTTACGTCAGTCAAGAAGGGAGCAATCAGCCCCAGCATTTT
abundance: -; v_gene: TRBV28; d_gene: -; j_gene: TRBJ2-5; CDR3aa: CASSFVREIEQETQYF; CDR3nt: TGTGCCAGCAGTTTTGTAAGGGAAATAGAACAAGAGACCCAGTACTTC
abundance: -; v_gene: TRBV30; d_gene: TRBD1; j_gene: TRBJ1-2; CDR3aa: CAWSAAETGVYYGYTF; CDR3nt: TGTGCCTGGAGCGCAGCTGAAACAGGGGTTTACTATGGCTACACCTTC
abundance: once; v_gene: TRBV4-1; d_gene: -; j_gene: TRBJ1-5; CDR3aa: CASSPRRGEGNQPQHF; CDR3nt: TGCGCCAGCAGCCCCCGCCGGGGAGAAGGCAATCAGCCCCAGCATTTT
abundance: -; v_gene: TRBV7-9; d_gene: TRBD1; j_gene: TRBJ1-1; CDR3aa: CASSVQGGSEAFF; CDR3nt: TGTGCCAGCAGCGTACAGGGGGGCAGTGAAGCTTTCTTT
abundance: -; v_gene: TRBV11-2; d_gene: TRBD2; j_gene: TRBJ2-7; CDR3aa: CASSFSGTNYEQYF; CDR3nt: TGTGCCAGCAGCTTCTCCGGGACTAACTACGAGCAGTACTTC
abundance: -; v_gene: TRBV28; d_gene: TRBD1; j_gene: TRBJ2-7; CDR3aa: CASIPGQVTRLSYEQYF; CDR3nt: TGTGCCAGCATCCCGGGACAGGTTACTCGATTGTCCTACGAGCAGTACTTC
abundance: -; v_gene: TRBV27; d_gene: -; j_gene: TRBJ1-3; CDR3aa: CASSLSASSGNTIYF; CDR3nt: TGTGCCAGCAGTTTATCTGCAAGCTCTGGAAACACCATATATTTT
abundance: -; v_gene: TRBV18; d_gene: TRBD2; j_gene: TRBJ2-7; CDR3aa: CASSPGGLSYEQYF; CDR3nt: TGTGCCAGCTCACCCGGGGGGTTGTCCTACGAGCAGTACTTC
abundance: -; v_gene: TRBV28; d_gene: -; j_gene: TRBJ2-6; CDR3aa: CASSKRDASSGANVLTF; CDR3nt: TGTGCCAGCAGTAAAAGGGACGCCAGCTCTGGGGCCAACGTCCTGACTTTC
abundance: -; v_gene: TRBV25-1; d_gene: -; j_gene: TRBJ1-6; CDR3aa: CASSNRVYNSPLHF; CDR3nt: TGTGCCAGCAGTAATCGGGTTTATAATTCACCCCTCCACTTT
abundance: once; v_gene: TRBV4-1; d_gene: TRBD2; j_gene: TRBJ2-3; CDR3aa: CASSQGLAVTDTQYF; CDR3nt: TGCGCCAGCAGCCAAGGACTAGCGGTCACAGATACGCAGTATTTT
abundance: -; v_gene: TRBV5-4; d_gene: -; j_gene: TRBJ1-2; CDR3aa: CASSLGSWEGYGYTF; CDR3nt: TGTGCCAGCAGCTTGGGATCCTGGGAGGGCTATGGCTACACCTTC
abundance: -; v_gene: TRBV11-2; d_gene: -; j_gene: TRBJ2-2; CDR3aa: CASSLERSGELFF; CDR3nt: TGTGCCAGCAGCTTAGAACGGAGCGGGGAGCTGTTTTTT
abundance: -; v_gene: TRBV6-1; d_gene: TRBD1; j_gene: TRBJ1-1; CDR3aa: CASSEWDRGLGTEAFF; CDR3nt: TGTGCCAGCAGTGAATGGGACAGGGGTTTAGGCACTGAAGCTTTCTTT
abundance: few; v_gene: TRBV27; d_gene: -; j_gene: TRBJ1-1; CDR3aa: CASSLYRNTEAFF; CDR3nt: TGTGCCAGCAGTTTGTACAGGAACACTGAAGCTTTCTTT
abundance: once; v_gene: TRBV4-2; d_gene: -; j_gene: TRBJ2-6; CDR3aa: CASSQVSADYPAAGANVLTF; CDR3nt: TGTGCCAGCAGCCAAGTATCGGCAGACTACCCAGCGGCTGGGGCCAACGTCCTGACTTTC
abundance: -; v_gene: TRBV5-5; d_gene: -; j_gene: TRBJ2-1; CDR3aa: CASSLAANWNEQFF; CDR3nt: TGTGCCAGCAGCTTGGCGGCTAATTGGAATGAGCAGTTCTTC
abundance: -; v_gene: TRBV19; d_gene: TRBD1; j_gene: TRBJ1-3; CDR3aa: CATHQSGQVSGNTIYF; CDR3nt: TGTGCCACCCATCAATCGGGACAGGTCTCTGGAAACACCATATATTTT
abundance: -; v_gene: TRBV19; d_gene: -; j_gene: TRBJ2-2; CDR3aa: CASSTGTPPGELFF; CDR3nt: TGTGCCAGTAGTACCGGGACCCCTCCCGGGGAGCTGTTTTTT
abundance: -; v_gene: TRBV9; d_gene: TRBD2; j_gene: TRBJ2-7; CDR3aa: CASSTNLAGVYEQYF; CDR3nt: TGTGCCAGCAGCACCAACCTAGCGGGAGTTTACGAGCAGTACTTC
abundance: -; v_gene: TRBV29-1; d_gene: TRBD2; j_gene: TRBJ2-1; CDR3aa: CSAVSGTSNEQFF; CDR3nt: TGCAGCGCCGTTTCCGGGACTAGCAATGAGCAGTTCTTC
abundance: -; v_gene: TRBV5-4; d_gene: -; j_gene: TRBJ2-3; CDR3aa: CASSLEWVGGFTDTQYF; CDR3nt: TGTGCCAGCAGCTTGGAATGGGTTGGCGGGTTCACAGATACGCAGTATTTT